The clone carrying this T cell receptor beta chain was observed at least ten times. This sample is part of a study of neurological immune-mediated disorders. cDNA was made by 5'RACE with 10-nucleotide random UMIs. TCRdb passed the 5' RACE reads through MiXCR, listing each CDR3 protein once. The sample has tens of thousands of distinct CDR3 sequences, about 15% seen once. The sequencing input was PBMCs. This sequence was found in a woman between 35 and 50 years old in good health.

The CDR3 sequence: CASSLVGGSNQPQHF. The CDR3 nucleotides are TGTGCCAGCAGCTTAGTAGGGGGAAGCAATCAGCCCCAGCATTTT. The chain links TRBV7-8 to TRBJ1-5; TRBD1 might be the D (6 bases). Germline CDR1 is SGHVS and CDR2 is FQNEAQ. This CDR3 contains 15 residues. Trimming removed 1 base at V and 1 base at J, with 8 bases between.